The rows below give T cell receptor beta chains drawn from one sample of a study of T cell clonotyping in hematopoietic cell transplantation. Clones were sequenced by immunoSEQ multiplex PCR, and TCRdb holds only the in-frame ones, with some missing. The table lists fewer than 7,000 clones, about 30% of them singletons, with under 20% in the top ten. The material was peripheral blood mononuclear cells, obtained 30 days after allogeneic stem cell transplant. The receptors were gathered from a female patient aged 45 to 65 who had an allogeneic stem cell transplant from an unrelated donor, so the T cells may come from the graft donor. Some clones in this sample may be carry-over from other donors' samples. The CDR3 runs from the conserved cysteine through the conserved F or W. The D gene is left open where the match is weak. Clone size is shown for a subset of rows, as once, few, many or a class of expanded clone.

v_gene	j_gene	abundance	d_gene	CDR3aa	CDR3nt
TRBV30	TRBJ2-5	-	-	CAWADQETQYF	TGTGCTTGGGCCGACCAAGAGACCCAGTACTTC
TRBV29-1	TRBJ1-5	-	-	CSVGGNSNQPQHF	TGCAGCGTAGGGGGGAATAGCAATCAGCCCCAGCATTTT
TRBV30	TRBJ1-1	few	-	CAWSLDGTTEAFF	TGTGCCTGGAGCCTTGACGGGACCACTGAAGCTTTCTTT
TRBV5-6	TRBJ1-2	few	-	CASSPTENYGYTF	TGTGCCAGCAGCCCAACGGAAAACTATGGCTACACCTTC
TRBV30	TRBJ2-7	-	-	CAWSGLAYEQYF	TGTGCCTGGAGTGGACTAGCCTACGAGCAGTACTTC
TRBV7-9	TRBJ2-5	-	TRBD1	CASSLGQGTETQYF	TGTGCCAGCAGCTTGGGACAGGGGACAGAGACCCAGTACTTC
TRBV4-3	TRBJ2-3	-	TRBD2	CASSQDPPGGHTDTQYF	TGCGCCAGCAGCCAAGATCCCCCGGGAGGACACACAGATACGCAGTATTTT
TRBV30	TRBJ1-2	-	-	CAWSSGRSLGYGYTF	TGTGCCTGGAGTTCCGGACGGAGCTTAGGGTATGGCTACACCTTC
TRBV29-1	TRBJ2-5	-	-	CSVEDRTKETQYF	TGCAGCGTTGAAGATAGGACTAAAGAGACCCAGTACTTC
TRBV27	TRBJ2-7	-	-	CASSSPGVYEQYF	TGTGCCAGCAGCTCCCCAGGGGTTTACGAGCAGTACTTC
TRBV19	TRBJ1-1	medium-sized	TRBD1	CASSTGGREAFF	TGTGCCAGTAGTACAGGGGGACGAGAAGCTTTCTTT
TRBV6-5	TRBJ1-2	-	-	CAAKQRDYGYTF	TGTGCTGCTAAGCAGCGGGACTATGGCTACACCTTC
TRBV25-1	TRBJ1-6	-	TRBD1	CASALGDSPHNSPLHF	TGTGCCAGCGCCCTAGGGGACAGTCCCCATAATTCACCCCTCCACTTT
TRBV6-5	TRBJ1-1	-	-	CASRAPGPNTEAFF	TGTGCCAGCAGGGCGCCGGGTCCCAACACTGAAGCTTTCTTT
TRBV4-3	TRBJ1-6	few	-	CASSQGLGSPLHF	TGCGCCAGCAGCCAAGGACTCGGATCACCCCTCCACTTT
TRBV7-3	TRBJ1-6	few	-	CASSLNRDSPLHF	TGTGCCAGCAGCTTAAACAGGGATTCACCCCTCCACTTT
TRBV4-1	TRBJ2-5	-	-	CASSPRTGTGEAQYF	TGCGCCAGCAGCCCCCGGACGGGGACGGGGGAGGCCCAGTACTTC
TRBV30	TRBJ1-5	-	-	CAWSARGDQPQHF	TGTGCCTGGAGTGCCCGGGGGGATCAGCCCCAGCATTTT
TRBV30	TRBJ1-4	-	-	CAWTRGGGDEKLFF	TGTGCCTGGACCCGGGGTGGAGGCGATGAAAAACTGTTTTTT
TRBV28	TRBJ2-5	few	-	CASSLNLASQETQYF	TGTGCCAGCAGTTTAAACCTAGCGTCTCAAGAGACCCAGTACTTC
TRBV19	TRBJ1-2	large	-	CATEAYGYTF	TGTGCCACTGAGGCCTATGGCTACACCTTC
TRBV29-1	TRBJ2-7	few	-	CSVRRDSYEQYF	TGCAGCGTTCGGAGGGACTCCTACGAGCAGTACTTC
TRBV9	TRBJ2-6	-	-	CASSGGSSSGANVLTF	TGTGCCAGCTCGGGGGGCTCAAGCTCTGGGGCCAACGTCCTGACTTTC
TRBV4-3	TRBJ2-3	-	-	CASSRSWGDTQYF	TGCGCCAGCAGCAGGTCCTGGGGGGATACGCAGTATTTT
TRBV6-6	TRBJ1-6	few	-	CASMPPLHF	TGTGCCAGCATGCCACCCCTCCACTTT
TRBV28	TRBJ1-5	few	-	CASSLGGPPPQHF	TGTGCCAGCAGTTTAGGGGGCCCCCCGCCCCAGCATTTT
TRBV4-2	TRBJ2-1	-	-	CASSQEGPYNEQFF	TGTGCCAGCAGCCAAGAGGGGCCCTACAATGAGCAGTTCTTC
TRBV6-5	TRBJ1-3	few	-	CASSYSGDTIYF	TGTGCCAGCAGTTACTCGGGGGACACCATATATTTT
TRBV9	TRBJ1-6	-	-	CASSPSTGSPLHF	TGTGCCAGCAGCCCCTCTACTGGCTCACCCCTCCACTTT
TRBV29-1	TRBJ1-2	-	-	CSVASGRRLGYTF	TGCAGCGTTGCGTCGGGGAGGAGATTGGGCTACACCTTC
TRBV7-2	TRBJ1-3	-	TRBD1	CASSFSAGGSGNTIYF	TGTGCCAGCAGCTTCTCGGCAGGGGGAAGTGGAAACACCATATATTTT
TRBV30	TRBJ1-2	-	-	CAWSAGPAYGYTF	TGTGCCTGGAGTGCAGGACCGGCCTATGGCTACACCTTC
TRBV7-6	TRBJ2-1	-	-	CASSRSTGSYNEQFF	TGTGCCAGCAGCCGATCGACAGGTTCCTACAATGAGCAGTTCTTC
TRBV6-5	TRBJ2-1	-	-	CASKTAFSSYNEQFF	TGTGCCAGCAAAACGGCGTTCAGCTCCTACAATGAGCAGTTCTTC
TRBV5-6	TRBJ1-1	-	-	CASSRGGLEAFF	TGTGCCAGCAGCAGAGGGGGACTCGAAGCTTTCTTT
TRBV27	TRBJ1-5	few	-	CASSLGGSNQPQHF	TGTGCCAGCAGTCTCGGGGGGTCGAATCAGCCCCAGCATTTT
TRBV10-1	TRBJ2-7	few	-	CASPSYEQYF	TGCGCCAGCCCCTCCTACGAGCAGTACTTC
TRBV4-1	TRBJ1-2	-	-	CASSQDPGGRGYGYTF	TGCGCCAGCAGCCAAGATCCCGGAGGCAGGGGTTATGGCTACACCTTC
TRBV5-1	TRBJ2-3	few	-	CASSLTDTQYF	TGCGCCAGCAGCCTGACAGATACGCAGTATTTT
TRBV6-5	TRBJ1-1	once	-	CASSYQQGTEAFF	TGTGCCAGCAGTTACCAACAGGGCACTGAAGCTTTCTTT
TRBV6-5	TRBJ1-2	-	-	CASTQVWAQGYTF	TGTGCCAGCACCCAGGTGTGGGCTCAGGGCTACACCTTC